These 27 T cell receptor beta chains share one sample of origin, sequenced in a study of T-cell reconstitution after alpha-beta-depleted transplantation in children. Construction of the TCRbeta library involved unique molecular identifiers. In TCRdb, the PCR reads were re-called with MiXCR into one record per CDR3 protein. The sample has about 1,000,000 distinct CDR3 sequences; around 30% are singletons. Sequencing was performed on PBMCs, mostly from graft donor cells, taken 360 days after TCRalphabeta/CD19-depleted stem cell transplant. The source of these receptors is a boy under three years old who had a stem cell transplant for SCID, so the T cells may come from the graft donor.

The chain uses TRBV29-1 and TRBJ1-1; D perhaps matches TRBD1 (5 bases). V gave up 2 bases and J gave up 5 bases, with 15 bases separating them. This CDR3 region has 14 residues. Per the germline V gene, CDR1 is SQVTM and CDR2 is ANQGSEA. The CDR3: CSVEISFGGTEAFF. Written as DNA, the CDR3 is TGCAGCGTTGAAATTAGTTTCGGGGGAACTGAAGCTTTCTTT. The full variable domain, in which reference TRBV29-1 and TRBJ1-1 provide the parts outside the CDR3, is SAVISQKPSRDICQRGTSLTIQCQVDSQVTMMFWYRQQPGQSLTLIATANQGSEATYESGFVIDKFPISRPNLTFSTLTVSNMSPEDSSIYLCSVEISFGGTEAFFGQGTRLTVV.

Many counts were recorded for this clonotype. The gene calls are TRBV20-1 and TRBJ2-5; TRBD2 matches 11 bases. The ends lost 4 bases at V and 3 bases at J; junction bases unmatched: 4. The germline V gene has CDR1 DFQATT and CDR2 SNEGSKA (reference sequence). This CDR3 spans 14 amino acids. CDR3 in DNA: TGCAGTGCTATGGCGACTAGCGGGGAAGAGACCCAGTACTTC. Its protein product is CSAMATSGEETQYF.

This chain links TRBV5-1 with TRBJ2-2, with D possibly matching TRBD2 (6 bases). The CDR3 has 16 residues. With 3 bases removed from V and 1 base from J, the gap between germline ends came to 13 bases. Germline V gene sequence: CDR1 SGHRS, CDR2 YFSETQ. The CDR3 nucleotides read TGCGCCAGCAGCTCCGCTCCGGAGGGGAACACCGGGGAGCTGTTTTTT. It translates to CASSSAPEGNTGELFF.

The chain has TRBV20-1 and TRBJ2-7; TRBD1 aligns across 8 bases. V shed 1 base, J shed 4 bases, and the junction held 9 bases outside the gene matches. Germline V gives CDR1 DFQATT, CDR2 SNEGSKA (reference sequence). The CDR3 runs 15 residues. The CDR3 sequence: CSARVLQGVSYEQYF. The DNA of the CDR3 is TGCAGTGCTAGAGTGCTACAGGGGGTGAGTTACGAGCAGTACTTC.

The chain uses TRBV5-1 and TRBJ1-1, with 8 bases matching TRBD1. Germline V gives CDR1 SGHRS, CDR2 YFSETQ. CDR3 length: 14 residues. V was pared by 3 bases and J by 10 bases, with 11 bases of the junction left unmatched. CDR3 bases: TGCGCCAGCAGCTACACCAGGGGGCAAAGCGGAGCTTTCTTT. It encodes CASSYTRGQSGAFF.

J is TRBJ2-1 and V is TRBV10-1; 7 bases agree with TRBD1. The V gene's germline CDR1 is WNHNN and CDR2 SYGVQD (reference sequence). The CDR3 spans 14 residues. V gave up 6 bases and J gave up 6 bases; unmatched junction bases: 8. The CDR3 DNA sequence: TGCGCCAGCAGCCGTACCGGGACAGTCAATGAGCAGTTCTTC. Its protein is CASSRTGTVNEQFF.

The sample holds a few counts of this clonotype. The chain carries TRBV7-9 and TRBJ2-1; 11 bases line up with TRBD2. After removal of 5 bases from V and 8 bases from J, the junction contained 8 bases not matched to a gene. Germline-derived CDR1 and CDR2 are SEHNR and FQNEAQ (reference sequence). The CDR3 extends over 15 amino acids. The CDR3 protein is CASSRRRLAGYEQFF. CDR3 in DNA: TGTGCCAGCAGCCGCCGGAGACTAGCGGGGTATGAGCAGTTCTTC.

V and J are TRBV28 and TRBJ1-2; 12 nucleotides agree with TRBD1. The CDR3 has 16 amino acids. The junction had 6 bases not matched to a gene; V was cut back by 4 bases and J by 3 bases. From germline, CDR1 is MDHEN and CDR2 SYDVKM. The CDR3 DNA is TGTGCCAGCAGTTCCGGGGGACAGGGGGCCTACTATGGCTACACCTTC. This encodes CASSSGGQGAYYGYTF.

The V and J genes are TRBV20-1 and TRBJ2-5; D is undetermined. The V and J ends lost 2 bases and 5 bases respectively, with 9 bases between them. The CDR3 consists of 12 residues. Germline V CDR1 and CDR2: DFQATT, SNEGSKA (reference sequence). CDR3 sequence reads: CSARLNSETQYF. CDR3 nucleotide sequence: TGCAGTGCTAGACTAAATTCGGAGACCCAGTACTTC.

The chain combines TRBV9 with TRBJ2-1; D unresolved. This CDR3 contains 14 residues. The V end lost 1 base, the J end lost 5 bases, and 10 bases lay between the germline ends. Germline CDR1 reads SGDLS; CDR2 reads YYNGEE. This chain's CDR3 is CASSVTLSHNEQFF. The CDR3 DNA reads TGTGCCAGCAGCGTAACCCTCAGCCACAATGAGCAGTTCTTC.

This clonotype was seen only a few times. The rearrangement joins TRBV20-1 to TRBJ1-2, with D perhaps matching TRBD1 (6 bases). Deletions cut 5 bases from V and 6 bases from J, with 19 bases between. The CDR3 totals 14 residues. Germline V gene sequence: CDR1 DFQATT, CDR2 SNEGSKA (reference sequence). Here the CDR3 reads CSAGTLNAKHGYTF. CDR3 sequence (DNA): TGCAGTGCTGGGACACTGAACGCAAAGCATGGCTACACCTTC.

V is TRBV20-1 and J is TRBJ2-7, with no clear D. Germline values: CDR1 DFQATT, CDR2 SNEGSKA (reference sequence). V dropped 5 bases and J dropped 3 bases, with 5 bases sitting between them. This CDR3 has 10 amino acids. The CDR3 DNA reads as TGCAGTGCTCAGAGCTACGAGCAGTACTTC. Its protein product is CSAQSYEQYF.

This clonotype was recorded a few times. This chain connects TRBV29-1 to TRBJ2-7; weak D call: TRBD1 (6 bases). Per germline, CDR1 SQVTM and CDR2 ANQGSEA. The CDR3 loop spans 12 amino acids. V shed 7 bases and J shed 2 bases, with 12 bases lying between them. The CDR3 is CSARRTAYEQYF. DNA of the CDR3: TGCAGCGCCCGGCGGACAGCCTACGAGCAGTACTTC.

In this sample, this clonotype turned up a few times. This chain links TRBV20-1 with TRBJ1-5, with D perhaps TRBD1 (5 bases). CDR1 and CDR2 from the germline V gene are DFQATT and SNEGSKA (reference sequence). CDR3 length: 16 amino acids. V lost 5 bases and J 2 bases, leaving 19 bases between the germline ends. The CDR3 DNA sequence: TGCAGTGCTGCCCAACTGGGCAGGGAAGGCAATCAGCCCCAGCATTTT. This encodes CSAAQLGREGNQPQHF.

The genes are TRBV4-1 and TRBJ2-3; either TRBD1 or TRBD2 may supply D (5 bases each). Trimming removed 0 bases from V and 3 bases from J, with 13 bases in between. Germline assignment: CDR1 MGHRA and CDR2 YSYEKL. CDR3 length: 16 residues. DNA of the CDR3: TGCGCCAGCAGCCAAGATTTGGGGGTGGATACAGATACGCAGTATTTT. Its protein product is CASSQDLGVDTDTQYF.

The chain has TRBV5-6 and TRBJ1-1, with a possible D match to TRBD1 (6 bases). CDR3 length: 14 residues. The germline V gene encodes CDR1 SGHDT and CDR2 YYEEEE. The V and J ends lost 1 base and 5 bases respectively, with 12 bases between them. In DNA, the CDR3 is TGTGCCAGCAGCTTGAAGGGGGTTGGGACTGAAGCTTTCTTT. It translates to CASSLKGVGTEAFF.

In its sample, this clonotype was seen once. The V gene is TRBV29-1, the J gene TRBJ1-1; TRBD1 matches at 10 bases. With 4 bases clipped from V and 11 bases from J, the junction kept 4 bases outside the gene matches. This CDR3 is built from 11 residues. Looked up from germline, CDR1 is SQVTM and CDR2 is ANQGSEA. DNA for the CDR3: TGCAGCGTTGCCATGGACAGGGGGGCTTTCTTT. Protein sequence: CSVAMDRGAFF.

The chain has TRBV5-1 and TRBJ2-2; D uncertain. The V end was cut by 4 bases, the J end by 0 bases, with 7 bases between. Germline-derived CDR1 and CDR2 are SGHRS and YFSETQ. There are 14 residues in the CDR3. In DNA, the CDR3 is TGCGCCAGCAGCCCGGAATCGAACACCGGGGAGCTGTTTTTT. Translating gives CASSPESNTGELFF.

This clonotype was counted between two and nine times. The gene calls are TRBV12-3 or TRBV12-4 and TRBJ2-7; 10 positions agree with TRBD1. The CDR3 has 14 residues. V dropped 0 bases and J dropped 12; count of bases not matched to a gene: 8. The CDR3 nucleotides read TGTGCCAGCAGTTTAGCGAGCGGGACAGGGGATCGGTACTTC. Amino acid sequence: CASSLASGTGDRYF.

V and J are TRBV5-1 and TRBJ1-1, with a weak D call TRBD1 (6 bases). The CDR3 sequence is 14 residues long. The V end was cut by 3 bases, the J end by 1 base, with 10 bases between. Germline V gene data show CDR1 as SGHRS and CDR2 as YFSETQ. CDR3 sequence reads: CASSWTQGNTEAFF. The CDR3 region has the DNA TGCGCCAGCAGCTGGACACAGGGGAACACTGAAGCTTTCTTT.

This chain connects TRBV10-3 to TRBJ1-6; the match to TRBD1 covers 7 bases. The germline V gene encodes CDR1 ENHRY and CDR2 SYGVKD. V lost 6 bases, J lost 9 bases, and 11 bases stayed unmatched. The CDR3 spans 15 residues. This CDR3 reads CAIRGGTARTSPLHF. As DNA, the CDR3 is TGTGCCATCAGGGGGGGGACAGCTCGCACTTCACCCCTCCACTTT.

In its sample, this clonotype was seen a few times. CDR3 protein: CATSREGGNRSGGGGETQYF. Here the CDR3 DNA reads TGTGCCACCAGCAGAGAGGGAGGCAATCGGAGCGGGGGTGGGGGAGAGACCCAGTACTTC. This sequence joins TRBV15 and TRBJ2-5; 8 bases match TRBD2. Germline-derived CDR1 and CDR2 are LNHNV and YYDKDF (reference sequence). There are 20 residues in the CDR3. Trimming removed 0 bases from V and 4 bases from J; junction bases left unmatched: 19.

This sequence joins TRBV6-5 and TRBJ2-5; the D is unclear. The germline V gene has CDR1 MNHEY and CDR2 SVGAGI. The CDR3 has 14 amino acids. Trimming removed 0 bases at V and 4 bases at J, with 9 bases between. The CDR3 DNA is TGTGCCAGCAGTTACTCGAGCATGCCAGAGACCCAGTACTTC. Translated, it gives CASSYSSMPETQYF.

The rearrangement links TRBV6-2 or TRBV6-3 to TRBJ2-1, with D maybe TRBD2 (6 bases). V shed 0 bases and J shed 4 bases, with 13 bases lying between them. Germline assignment: CDR1 MNHEY and CDR2 SVGEGT. The CDR3 covers 16 residues. CDR3 loop: CASSYSKARGYNEQFF. CDR3 nucleotides: TGTGCCAGCAGTTACTCGAAGGCGCGGGGATACAATGAGCAGTTCTTC.

The CDR3 coding sequence is TGCGCCAGCAGCAGGATCCCAAGCTCCTACAATGAGCAGTTCTTC. This translates into CASSRIPSSYNEQFF. The chain is built from TRBV5-1 and TRBJ2-1; no clear D gene. The CDR3 runs to 15 residues. Trimming left V 4 bases short and J 0 bases short, with 11 bases between. Germline values: CDR1 SGHRS, CDR2 YFSETQ.

Only one count was recorded for this clonotype. An end of the junction does not agree with germline; a read error may underlie this. The rearrangement joins TRBV20-1 to TRBJ2-1, with TRBD2 matching over 8 bases. CDR3 size: 15 residues. Germline lookup yields CDR1 DFQATT and CDR2 SNEGSKA (reference sequence). CDR3 in amino acids: CCARAVAGGYNEQFF. As DNA, the CDR3 is TGCTGTGCTCGGGCGGTGGCGGGGGGTTACAATGAGCAGTTCTTC.

A few counts support this clonotype. This sequence joins TRBV20-1 and TRBJ2-3, with D possibly TRBD1 on 6 matching bases. CDR1 is DFQATT, CDR2 SNEGSKA, per germline (reference sequence). This CDR3 is built from 15 residues. V lost 3 bases to trimming and J lost 0 bases, with 13 bases between them. CDR3 sequence: CSARGDTGSTDTQYF. CDR3 sequence (DNA): TGCAGTGCTAGGGGCGATACAGGGAGCACAGATACGCAGTATTTT.